This record concerns one TCR beta chain sequence. Its target is not known. This CDR3 has 15 amino acids. J gave up 1 base and V 5 bases, and 6 bases lay outside the gene matches. CDR1 and CDR2 (germline): SEHNR, FQNEAQ (reference sequence). The data originate from a study of vaccination effects on CD4 cells after COVID-19. Whole-study results and caveats: The study, lacking early post-infection timepoints, had few convalescent patients.

In the ViraFEST assay, antigen-specific CD4+ clonotypes were identified by expansion after peptide-pool stimulation. Culture proceeded for under twelve days, and CD4+ T cells were then isolated. Profiled with immunoSEQ multiplex PCR; TCRdb holds only in-frame clones, not every one. This table holds 25,000 to 35,000 clones, approximately 68% found once. The chain employs TRBV7-9 and TRBJ1-2, with 8 bases identical to TRBD1. Material: CD4+ T cells from PBMCs cultured with HCoV-229E spike peptides, obtained before COVID-19 vaccination. This TCR was recovered from a human donor who received a COVID-19 vaccine. For the CDR3, the DNA is TGTGCCAGCAGCCCTACAGGGGGGAGTAACTATGGCTACACCTTC. Encoded protein: CASSPTGGSNYGYTF.